This TCR beta chain is from a study of patients and donors after allogeneic stem cell transplantation. Germline V lookup: CDR1 KGHSH, CDR2 LQKENI. This CDR3 has 16 residues. The V gene end was trimmed by 3 bases and the J gene end by 6 bases; junction bases not matched to a gene: 7. TCRdb passed the RT-PCR reads through MiXCR, listing each CDR3 protein once. The sample lists 150,000 to 250,000 distinct CDR3 sequences, 41% occurring once. V and J are TRBV18 and TRBJ2-2; 10 nucleotides match TRBD1. This clonotype was sampled from a human donor who was either an allogeneic HSCT recipient or a stem cell or donor lymphocyte infusion donor (not recorded which). It is not recorded whose cells these are; they may come from a transplant donor. Material: blood, either unsorted or a sorted T cell fraction (not recorded which). CDR3 residues: CASSPSGTGAAGELFF. In DNA, the CDR3 is TGTGCCAGCTCACCTTCCGGGACAGGGGCCGCCGGGGAGCTGTTTTTT. The variable domain in full, with the rest retrieved from reference TRBV18 and TRBJ2-2, is NAGVMQNPRHLVRRRGQEARLRCSPMKGHSHVYWYRQLPEEGLKFMVYLQKENIIDESGMPKERFSAEFPKEGPSILRIQQVVRGDSAAYFCASSPSGTGAAGELFFGEGSRLTVL.